The entry below describes one T cell receptor (beta chain). Its antigen is as yet unknown. These data come from a study of graft-versus-host responses after intestinal transplantation. The repertoire was sequenced with immunoSEQ multiplex PCR; TCRdb's copy has only in-frame clones and lacks some. The sample has about 64,000 clones; 90% are singletons. The CDR3 contains 15 residues. The germline gives CDR1 SGDLS, CDR2 YYNGEE. V gave up 4 bases and J gave up 0 bases; unmatched junction bases: 6. The clonotype comes from a human donor who was the organ donor for an intestinal transplant. The chain is built from TRBV9 and TRBJ2-7; 8 nucleotides match TRBD1. This specimen consisted of unstimulated CD8+ T cells sorted from spleen or lymph node cells, obtained before transplant. The CDR3 region has the DNA TGTGCCAGCAGCACGACAGGGGATCCCTCCTACGAGCAGTACTTC. Translated: CASSTTGDPSYEQYF.